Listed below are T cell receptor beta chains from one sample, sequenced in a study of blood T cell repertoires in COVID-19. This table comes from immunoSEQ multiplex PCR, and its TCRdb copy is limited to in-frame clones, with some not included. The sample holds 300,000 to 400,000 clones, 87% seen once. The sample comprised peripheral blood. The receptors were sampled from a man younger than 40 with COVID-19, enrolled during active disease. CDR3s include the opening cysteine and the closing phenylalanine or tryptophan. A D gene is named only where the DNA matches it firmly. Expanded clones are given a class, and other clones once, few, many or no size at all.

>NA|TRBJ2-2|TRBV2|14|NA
CASSGTTNTGELFF
TGTGCCAGCAGTGGGACAACGAACACCGGGGAGCTGTTTTTT
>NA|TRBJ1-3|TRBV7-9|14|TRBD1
CASTRQGPGNTIYF
TGTGCCAGCACACGACAGGGGCCAGGAAACACCATATATTTT
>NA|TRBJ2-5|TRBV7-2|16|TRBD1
CASSATAPGQGGTQYF
TGTGCCAGCAGCGCAACAGCCCCGGGACAGGGAGGGACCCAGTACTTC
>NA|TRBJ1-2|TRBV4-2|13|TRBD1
CASSPGQHYGYTF
TGTGCCAGCAGCCCGGGACAGCACTATGGCTACACCTTC
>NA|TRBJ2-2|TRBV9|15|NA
CASSVSLGSGGELFF
TGTGCCAGCAGCGTATCCCTAGGCTCGGGTGGGGAGCTGTTTTTT
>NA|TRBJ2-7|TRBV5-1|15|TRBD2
CASIPSSGAPYEQYF
TGCGCCAGCATCCCGAGTAGCGGGGCCCCCTACGAGCAGTACTTC
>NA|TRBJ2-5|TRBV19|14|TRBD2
CASNLGLAEETQYF
TGTGCCAGTAATCTCGGACTAGCGGAAGAGACCCAGTACTTC
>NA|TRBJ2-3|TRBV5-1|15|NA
CASSPRDYSTDTQYF
TGCGCCAGCAGCCCGCGGGATTACAGCACAGATACGCAGTATTTT
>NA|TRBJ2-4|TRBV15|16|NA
CATSRGVILAKNIQYF
TGTGCCACCAGCAGAGGTGTAATCCTAGCCAAAAACATTCAGTACTTC
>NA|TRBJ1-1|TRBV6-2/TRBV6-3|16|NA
CASSYRTGLTNTEAFF
TGTGCCAGCAGTTACCGGACGGGATTGACGAACACTGAAGCTTTCTTT
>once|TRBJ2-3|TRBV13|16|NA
CASSLGRALSTDTQYF
TGTGCCAGCAGCTTAGGGCGTGCACTCAGCACAGATACGCAGTATTTT
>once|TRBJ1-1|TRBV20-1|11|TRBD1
CAAGTGRGAFF
TGCGCTGCTGGGACAGGGAGAGGAGCTTTCTTT
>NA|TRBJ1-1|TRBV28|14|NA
CASSLRQLNTEAFF
TGTGCCAGCAGTTTACGACAGCTTAACACTGAAGCTTTCTTT
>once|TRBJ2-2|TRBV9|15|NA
CASSVEAGKTRELFF
TGTGCCAGCAGCGTAGAGGCAGGGAAGACCAGGGAGCTGTTTTTT
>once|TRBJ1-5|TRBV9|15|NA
CASSVGPQEDQPQHF
TGTGCCAGCAGCGTAGGCCCACAGGAAGATCAGCCCCAGCATTTT
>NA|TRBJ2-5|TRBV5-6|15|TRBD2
CASSLGLAGQETQYF
TGTGCCAGCAGTTTGGGACTAGCGGGACAAGAGACCCAGTACTTC
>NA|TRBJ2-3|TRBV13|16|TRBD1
CASSLKTGLSTDTQYF
TGTGCCAGCAGCCTTAAGACAGGGCTAAGCACAGATACGCAGTATTTT
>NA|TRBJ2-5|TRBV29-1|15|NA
CSVRGWTARRETQYF
TGCAGCGTTAGGGGCTGGACAGCTAGAAGGGAGACCCAGTACTTC
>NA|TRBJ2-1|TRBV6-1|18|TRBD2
CASSEAYFGDYRWNEQFF
TGTGCCAGCAGTGAAGCGTATTTTGGGGACTACCGATGGAATGAGCAGTTCTTC
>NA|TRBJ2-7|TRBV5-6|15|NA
CASSLVDYNSYEQYF
TGTGCCAGCAGCTTGGTGGACTACAATTCCTACGAGCAGTACTTC
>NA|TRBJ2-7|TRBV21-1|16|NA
CASSKLKRGCFDEQYF
TGTGCCAGCAGCAAACTAAAGCGGGGGTGCTTTGACGAGCAGTACTTC
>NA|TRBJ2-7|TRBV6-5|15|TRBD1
CASSSRQGLYDEQYF
TGTGCCAGCAGTTCCCGACAGGGCCTTTACGACGAGCAGTACTTC
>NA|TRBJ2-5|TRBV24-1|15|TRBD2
CATSDREGVKETQYF
TGTGCCACCAGTGATCGGGAGGGGGTGAAAGAGACCCAGTACTTC
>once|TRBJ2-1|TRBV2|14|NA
CASSGPQSNNEQFF
TGTGCCAGCAGTGGTCCACAGTCGAACAATGAGCAGTTCTTC
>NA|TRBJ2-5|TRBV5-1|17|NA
CASSLMGAKGVRETQYF
TGCGCCAGCAGCTTGATGGGGGCCAAAGGGGTGAGGGAGACCCAGTACTTC
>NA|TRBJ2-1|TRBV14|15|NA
CASSQGAWINNEQFF
TGTGCCAGCAGCCAGGGGGCTTGGATTAACAATGAGCAGTTCTTC
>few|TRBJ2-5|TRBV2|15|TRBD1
CASSAGQGAWETQYF
TGTGCCAGCAGCGCAGGACAGGGGGCTTGGGAGACCCAGTACTTC
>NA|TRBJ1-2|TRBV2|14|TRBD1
CASRQTGQDYGYTF
TGTGCCAGCAGACAAACGGGACAGGACTATGGCTACACCTTC
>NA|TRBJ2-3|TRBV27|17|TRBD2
CASRKAGLGSDTDTQYF
TGTGCCAGCAGAAAAGCGGGGCTAGGGTCGGACACAGATACGCAGTATTTT
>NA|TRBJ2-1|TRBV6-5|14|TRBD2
CASRPGLERNEQFF
TGTGCCAGCAGGCCCGGACTAGAACGTAATGAGCAGTTCTTC
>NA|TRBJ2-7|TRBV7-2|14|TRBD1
CASSLEDRAYEQYF
TGTGCCAGCAGCTTAGAGGACAGGGCCTACGAGCAGTACTTC
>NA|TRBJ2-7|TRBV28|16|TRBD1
CASSFVATGSFYEQYF
TGTGCCAGCAGTTTCGTGGCGACAGGGTCGTTTTACGAGCAGTACTTC
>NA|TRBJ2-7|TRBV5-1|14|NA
CASSPRANSYEQYF
TGCGCCAGCAGCCCCCGCGCGAACTCCTACGAGCAGTACTTC
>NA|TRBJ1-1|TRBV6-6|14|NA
CASSHDGGYTEAFF
TGTGCCAGCAGTCATGACGGAGGATACACTGAAGCTTTCTTT
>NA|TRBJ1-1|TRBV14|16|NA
CASSQGGEGLNTEAFF
TGTGCCAGCAGCCAAGGGGGGGAGGGGTTGAACACTGAAGCTTTCTTT
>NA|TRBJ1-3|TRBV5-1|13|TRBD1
CASGSGGGNTIYF
TGCGCCAGCGGTTCAGGGGGTGGAAACACCATATATTTT
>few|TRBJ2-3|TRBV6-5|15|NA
CASKINALATDTQYF
TGTGCCAGCAAAATCAACGCCCTAGCCACAGATACGCAGTATTTT
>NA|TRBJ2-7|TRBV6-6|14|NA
CASSFGSLSYEQYF
TGTGCCAGCAGTTTCGGGTCTCTCTCCTACGAGCAGTACTTC
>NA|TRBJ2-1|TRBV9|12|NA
CASSVSSNEQFF
TGTGCCAGCAGCGTATCTAGCAATGAGCAGTTCTTC
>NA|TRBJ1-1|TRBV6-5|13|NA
CASSSDSPTEAFF
TGTGCCAGCAGTTCTGACAGTCCCACTGAAGCTTTCTTT
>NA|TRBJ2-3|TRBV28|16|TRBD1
CASSSPGTGDTDTQYF
TGTGCCAGCAGTTCACCCGGGACAGGGGACACAGATACGCAGTATTTT
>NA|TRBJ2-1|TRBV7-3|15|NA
CASSLNGQSYNEQFF
TGTGCCAGCAGCTTAAACGGACAGTCCTACAATGAGCAGTTCTTC
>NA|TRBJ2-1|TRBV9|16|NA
CASSVDWQGLYNEQFF
TGTGCCAGCAGCGTAGATTGGCAGGGGCTATACAATGAGCAGTTCTTC
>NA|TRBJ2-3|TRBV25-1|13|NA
CASTGGQTDTQYF
TGTGCCAGCACCGGCGGACAGACAGATACGCAGTATTTT
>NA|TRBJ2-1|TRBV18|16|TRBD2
CASSLFVTSGYNEQFF
TGTGCCAGCTCACTCTTTGTAACTAGCGGATACAATGAGCAGTTCTTC
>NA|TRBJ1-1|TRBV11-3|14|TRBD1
CASSLDRPNTEAFF
TGTGCCAGCAGCTTGGACAGGCCGAACACTGAAGCTTTCTTT
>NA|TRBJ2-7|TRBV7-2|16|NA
CASSPLAGTLTYEQYF
TGTGCCAGCAGCCCTTTGGCGGGTACACTAACCTACGAGCAGTACTTC
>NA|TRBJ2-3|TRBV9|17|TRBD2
CASSILGTGGIRDTQYF
TGTGCCAGCAGCATACTAGGGACGGGGGGAATTCGAGATACGCAGTATTTT
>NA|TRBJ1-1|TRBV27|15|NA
CASSILRGGPTEAFF
TGTGCCAGCAGTATACTGCGAGGGGGACCCACTGAAGCTTTCTTT
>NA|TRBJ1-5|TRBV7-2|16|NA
CASSQTGPNSNQPQHF
TGTGCCAGCAGTCAAACAGGACCTAATAGCAATCAGCCCCAGCATTTT
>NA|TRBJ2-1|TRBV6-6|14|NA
CASSSPPQGREQFF
TGTGCCAGCAGTTCGCCACCCCAGGGGCGCGAGCAGTTCTTC
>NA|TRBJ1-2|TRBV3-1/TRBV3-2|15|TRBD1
CASSQGQVIGYGYTF
TGTGCCAGCAGCCAGGGACAGGTAATCGGCTATGGCTACACCTTC